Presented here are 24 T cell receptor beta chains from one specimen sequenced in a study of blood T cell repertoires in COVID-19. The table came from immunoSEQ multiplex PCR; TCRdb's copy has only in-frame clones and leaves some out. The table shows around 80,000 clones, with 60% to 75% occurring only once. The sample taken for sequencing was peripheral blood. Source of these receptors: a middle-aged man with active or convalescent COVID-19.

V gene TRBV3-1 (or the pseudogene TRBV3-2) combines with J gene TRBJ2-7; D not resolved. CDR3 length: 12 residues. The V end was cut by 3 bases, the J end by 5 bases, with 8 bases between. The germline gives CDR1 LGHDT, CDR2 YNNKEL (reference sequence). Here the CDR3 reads CASSQLSDEQYF. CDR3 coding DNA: TGTGCCAGCAGCCAGTTAAGCGACGAGCAGTACTTC.

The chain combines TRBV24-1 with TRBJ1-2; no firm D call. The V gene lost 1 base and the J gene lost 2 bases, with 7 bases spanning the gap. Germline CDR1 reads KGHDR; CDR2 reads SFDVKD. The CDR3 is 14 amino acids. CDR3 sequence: CATSDFGGNYGYTF. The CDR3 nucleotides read TGTGCCACCAGTGATTTCGGCGGAAACTATGGCTACACCTTC.

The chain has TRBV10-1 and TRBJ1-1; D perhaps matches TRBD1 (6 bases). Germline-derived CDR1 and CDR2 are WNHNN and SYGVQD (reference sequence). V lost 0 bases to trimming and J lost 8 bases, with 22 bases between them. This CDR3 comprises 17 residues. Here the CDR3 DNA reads TGCGCCAGCAGTGAGTCTATCCGGCATGGGACAAGGCCCGAAGCTTTCTTT. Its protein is CASSESIRHGTRPEAFF.

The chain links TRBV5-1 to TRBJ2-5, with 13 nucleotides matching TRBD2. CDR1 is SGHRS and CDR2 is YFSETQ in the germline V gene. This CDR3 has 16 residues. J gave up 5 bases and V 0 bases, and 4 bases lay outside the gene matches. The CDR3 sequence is CASSLEGLAGVETQYF. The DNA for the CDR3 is TGCGCCAGCAGCTTGGAAGGACTAGCGGGGGTGGAGACCCAGTACTTC.

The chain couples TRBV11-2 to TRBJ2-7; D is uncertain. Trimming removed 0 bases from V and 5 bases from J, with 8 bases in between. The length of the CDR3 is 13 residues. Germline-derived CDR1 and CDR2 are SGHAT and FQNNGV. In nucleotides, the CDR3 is TGTGCCAGCAGCTTAGAATTGAAGCACGAGCAGTACTTC. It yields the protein CASSLELKHEQYF.

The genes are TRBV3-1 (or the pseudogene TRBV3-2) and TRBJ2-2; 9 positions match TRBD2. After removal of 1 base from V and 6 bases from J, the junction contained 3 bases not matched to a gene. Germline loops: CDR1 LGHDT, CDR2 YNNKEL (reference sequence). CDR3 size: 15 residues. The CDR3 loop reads CASSQGASGAGELFF. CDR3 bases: TGTGCCAGCAGCCAAGGGGCTAGCGGGGCCGGGGAGCTGTTTTTT.

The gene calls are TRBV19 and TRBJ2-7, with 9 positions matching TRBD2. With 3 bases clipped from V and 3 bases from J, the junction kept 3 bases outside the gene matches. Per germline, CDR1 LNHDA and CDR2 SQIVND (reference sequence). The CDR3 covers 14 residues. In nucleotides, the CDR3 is TGTGCCAGTAGTATCGGGCGGGGGGGCTACGAGCAGTACTTC. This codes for CASSIGRGGYEQYF.

The CDR3 DNA sequence: TGCGCCAGCAGCCAACTCGACCGGGGTAGAGCTAACTATGGCTACACCTTC. This translates into CASSQLDRGRANYGYTF. This chain connects TRBV4-1 to TRBJ1-2; D is unclear. The CDR3 loop spans 17 amino acids. Trimming shortened V by 2 bases and J by 0 bases, and 16 bases separated the two germline ends. CDR1 and CDR2 from the germline V gene are MGHRA and YSYEKL.

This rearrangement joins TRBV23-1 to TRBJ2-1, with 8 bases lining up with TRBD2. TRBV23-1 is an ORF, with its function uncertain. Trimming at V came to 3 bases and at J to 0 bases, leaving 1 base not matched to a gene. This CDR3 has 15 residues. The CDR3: CASSHLAGSYNEQFF. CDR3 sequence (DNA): TGCGCCAGCAGTCACCTAGCGGGCTCCTACAATGAGCAGTTCTTC.

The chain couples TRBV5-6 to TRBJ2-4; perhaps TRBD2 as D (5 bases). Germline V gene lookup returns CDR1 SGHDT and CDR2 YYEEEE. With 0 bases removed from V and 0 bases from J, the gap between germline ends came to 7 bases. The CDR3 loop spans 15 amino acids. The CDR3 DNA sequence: TGTGCCAGCAGCTTGGCCGGGGTAGCCAAAAACATTCAGTACTTC. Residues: CASSLAGVAKNIQYF.

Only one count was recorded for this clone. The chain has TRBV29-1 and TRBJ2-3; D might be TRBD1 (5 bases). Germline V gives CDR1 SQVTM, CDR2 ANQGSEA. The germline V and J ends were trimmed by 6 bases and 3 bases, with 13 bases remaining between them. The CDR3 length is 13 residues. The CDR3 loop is CSVDQGQTDTQYF. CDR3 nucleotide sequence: TGCAGCGTAGATCAGGGTCAGACAGATACGCAGTATTTT.

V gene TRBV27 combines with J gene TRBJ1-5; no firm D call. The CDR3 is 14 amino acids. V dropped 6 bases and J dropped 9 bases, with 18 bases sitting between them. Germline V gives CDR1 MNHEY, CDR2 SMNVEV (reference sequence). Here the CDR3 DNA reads TGTGCCAGCAGGTCCAAGCCCCAATCAGGGCCCCAGCATTTT. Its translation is CASRSKPQSGPQHF.

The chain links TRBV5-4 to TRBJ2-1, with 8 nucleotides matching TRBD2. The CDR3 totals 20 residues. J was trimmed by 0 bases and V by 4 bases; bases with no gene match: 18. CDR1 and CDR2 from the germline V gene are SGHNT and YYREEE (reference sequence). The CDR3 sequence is CASSTQRGGPILSSYNEQFF. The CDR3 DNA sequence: TGTGCCAGCAGCACACAACGGGGGGGCCCAATTTTGAGCTCCTACAATGAGCAGTTCTTC. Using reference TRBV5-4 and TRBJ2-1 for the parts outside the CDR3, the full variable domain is ETGVTQSPTHLIKTRGQQVTLRCSSQSGHNTVSWYQQALGQGPQFIFQYYREEENGRGNFPPRFSGLQFPNYSSELNVNALELDDSALYLCASSTQRGGPILSSYNEQFFGPGTRLTVL.

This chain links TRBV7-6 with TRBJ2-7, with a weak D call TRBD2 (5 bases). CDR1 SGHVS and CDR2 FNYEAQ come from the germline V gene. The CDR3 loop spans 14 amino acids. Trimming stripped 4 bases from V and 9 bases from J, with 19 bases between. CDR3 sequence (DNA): TGTGCCAGCAGCTCCCCGAGGGCCGGGCTCGGGCAGTACTTC. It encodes CASSSPRAGLGQYF.

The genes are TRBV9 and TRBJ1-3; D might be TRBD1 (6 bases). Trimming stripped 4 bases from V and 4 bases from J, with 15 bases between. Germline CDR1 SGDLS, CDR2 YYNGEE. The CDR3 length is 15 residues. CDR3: CASSPRWGGGNTIYF. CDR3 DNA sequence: TGTGCCAGCAGCCCAAGGTGGGGGGGCGGAAACACCATATATTTT.

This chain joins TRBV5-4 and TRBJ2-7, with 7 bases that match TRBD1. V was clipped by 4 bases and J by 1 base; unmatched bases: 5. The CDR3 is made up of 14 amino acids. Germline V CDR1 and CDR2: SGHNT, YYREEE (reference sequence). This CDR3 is CASSGTATSYEQYF. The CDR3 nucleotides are TGTGCCAGCAGCGGGACAGCGACTTCCTACGAGCAGTACTTC.

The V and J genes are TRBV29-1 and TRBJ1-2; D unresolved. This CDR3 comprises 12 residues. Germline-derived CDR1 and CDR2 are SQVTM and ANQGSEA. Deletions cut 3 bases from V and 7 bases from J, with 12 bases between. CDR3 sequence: CSVESSNAGYTF. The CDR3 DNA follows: TGCAGCGTTGAGAGCTCCAATGCTGGCTACACCTTC. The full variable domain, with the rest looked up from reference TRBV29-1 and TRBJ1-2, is SAVISQKPSRDICQRGTSLTIQCQVDSQVTMMFWYRQQPGQSLTLIATANQGSEATYESGFVIDKFPISRPNLTFSTLTVSNMSPEDSSIYLCSVESSNAGYTFGSGTRLTVV.

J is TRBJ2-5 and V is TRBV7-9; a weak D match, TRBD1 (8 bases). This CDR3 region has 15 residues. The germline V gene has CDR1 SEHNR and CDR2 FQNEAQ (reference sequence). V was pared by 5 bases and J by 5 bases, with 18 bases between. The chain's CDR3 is CASSPSGQGQETQYF. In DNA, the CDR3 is TGTGCCAGCAGCCCTAGCGGACAGGGTCAGGAGACCCAGTACTTC.

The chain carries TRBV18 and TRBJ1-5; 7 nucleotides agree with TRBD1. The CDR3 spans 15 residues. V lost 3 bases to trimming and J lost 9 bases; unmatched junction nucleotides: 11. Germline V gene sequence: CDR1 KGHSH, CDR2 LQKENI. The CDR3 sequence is CASSPGQDPSGPQHF. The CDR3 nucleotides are TGTGCCAGCTCACCCGGACAGGACCCCTCAGGGCCCCAGCATTTT.

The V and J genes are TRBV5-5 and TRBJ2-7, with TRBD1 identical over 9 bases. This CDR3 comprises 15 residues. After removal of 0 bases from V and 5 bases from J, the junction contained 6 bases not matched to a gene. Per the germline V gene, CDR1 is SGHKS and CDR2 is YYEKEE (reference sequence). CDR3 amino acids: CASSLVGQGTNEQYF. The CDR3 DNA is TGTGCCAGCAGCTTGGTAGGACAGGGGACCAACGAGCAGTACTTC. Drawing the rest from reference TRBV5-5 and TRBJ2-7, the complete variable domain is DAGVTQSPTHLIKTRGQQVTLRCSPISGHKSVSWYQQVLGQGPQFIFQYYEKEERGRGNFPDRFSARQFPNYSSELNVNALLLGDSALYLCASSLVGQGTNEQYFGPGTRLTVT.

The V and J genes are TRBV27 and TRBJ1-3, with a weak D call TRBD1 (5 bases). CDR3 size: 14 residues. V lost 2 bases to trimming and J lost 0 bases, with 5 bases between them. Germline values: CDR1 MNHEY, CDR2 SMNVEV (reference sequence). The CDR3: CASSLDSSGNTIYF. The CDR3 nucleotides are TGTGCCAGCAGTTTAGACAGCTCTGGAAACACCATATATTTT.

The DNA for the CDR3 is TGTGCCAGCCGCAGAGGCGGGGTTTTGAACACTGAAGCTTTCTTT. Translation: CASRRGGVLNTEAFF. The chain carries TRBV27 and TRBJ1-1; no clear D gene. Germline V lookup: CDR1 MNHEY, CDR2 SMNVEV (reference sequence). V lost 8 bases and J 0 bases, leaving 16 bases between the germline ends. The CDR3 loop spans 15 amino acids.

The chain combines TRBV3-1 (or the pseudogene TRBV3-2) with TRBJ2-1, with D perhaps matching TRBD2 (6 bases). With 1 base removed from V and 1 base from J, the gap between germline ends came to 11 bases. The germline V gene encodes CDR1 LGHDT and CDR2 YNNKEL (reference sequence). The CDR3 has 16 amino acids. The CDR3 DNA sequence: TGTGCCAGCAGCCAAGTGGTCGGGGGTTCCTACAATGAGCAGTTCTTC. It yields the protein CASSQVVGGSYNEQFF.

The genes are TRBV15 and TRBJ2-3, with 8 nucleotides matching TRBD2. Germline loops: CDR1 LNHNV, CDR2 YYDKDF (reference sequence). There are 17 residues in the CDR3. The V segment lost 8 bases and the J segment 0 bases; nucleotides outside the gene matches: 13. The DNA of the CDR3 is TGTGCCACCCAAAGCGGGGGAGCTAGGGGAAGCACAGATACGCAGTATTTT. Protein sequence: CATQSGGARGSTDTQYF. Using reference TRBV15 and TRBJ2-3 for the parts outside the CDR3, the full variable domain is DAMVIQNPRYQVTQFGKPVTLSCSQTLNHNVMYWYQQKSSQAPKLLFHYYDKDFNNEADTPDNFQSRRPNTSFCFLDIRSPGLGDTAMYLCATQSGGARGSTDTQYFGPGTRLTVL.